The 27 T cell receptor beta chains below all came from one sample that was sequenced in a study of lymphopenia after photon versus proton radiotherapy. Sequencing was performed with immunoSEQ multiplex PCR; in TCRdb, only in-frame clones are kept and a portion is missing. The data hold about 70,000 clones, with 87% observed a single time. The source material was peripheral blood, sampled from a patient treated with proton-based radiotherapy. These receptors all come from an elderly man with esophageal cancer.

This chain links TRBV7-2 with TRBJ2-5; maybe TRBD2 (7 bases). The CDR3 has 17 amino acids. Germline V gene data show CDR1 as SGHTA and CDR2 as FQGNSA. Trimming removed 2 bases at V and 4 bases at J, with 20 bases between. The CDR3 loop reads CASSLSFTGRVGETQYF. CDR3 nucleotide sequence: TGTGCCAGCAGCTTATCTTTCACAGGGAGGGTAGGAGAGACCCAGTACTTC.

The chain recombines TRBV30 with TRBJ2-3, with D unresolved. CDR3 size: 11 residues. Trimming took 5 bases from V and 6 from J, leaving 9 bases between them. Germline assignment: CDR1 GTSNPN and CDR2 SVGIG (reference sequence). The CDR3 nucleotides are TGTGCCTGGCAGACTTCCGATACGCAGTATTTT. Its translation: CAWQTSDTQYF.

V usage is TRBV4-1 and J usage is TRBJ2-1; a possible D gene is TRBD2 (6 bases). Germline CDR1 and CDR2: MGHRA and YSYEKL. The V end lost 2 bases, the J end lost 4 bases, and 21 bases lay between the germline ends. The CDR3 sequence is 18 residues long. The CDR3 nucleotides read TGCGCCAGCAGCCAACCTTCACTAGCTTGGGGTGGGTACAATGAGCAGTTCTTC. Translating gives CASSQPSLAWGGYNEQFF.

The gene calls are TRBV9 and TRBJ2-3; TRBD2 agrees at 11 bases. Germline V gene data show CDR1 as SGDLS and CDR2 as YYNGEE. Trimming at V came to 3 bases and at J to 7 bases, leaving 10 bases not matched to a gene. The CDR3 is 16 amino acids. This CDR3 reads CASSAEGSGRAHTQYF. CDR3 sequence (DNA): TGTGCCAGCAGCGCCGAAGGTAGCGGGAGGGCGCATACGCAGTATTTT.

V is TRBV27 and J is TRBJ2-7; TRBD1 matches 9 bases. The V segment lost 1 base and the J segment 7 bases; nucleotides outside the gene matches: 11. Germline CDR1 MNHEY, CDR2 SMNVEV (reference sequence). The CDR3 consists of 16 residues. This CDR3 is CASSLWWDRAPTEQYF. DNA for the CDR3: TGTGCCAGCAGTTTATGGTGGGACAGGGCCCCTACGGAGCAGTACTTC.

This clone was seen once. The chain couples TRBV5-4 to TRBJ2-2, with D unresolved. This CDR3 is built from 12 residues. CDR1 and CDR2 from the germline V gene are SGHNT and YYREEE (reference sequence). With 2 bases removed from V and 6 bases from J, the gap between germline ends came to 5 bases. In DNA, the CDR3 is TGTGCCAGCAGCTTCCTGGCCGGGGAGCTGTTTTTT. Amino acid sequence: CASSFLAGELFF.

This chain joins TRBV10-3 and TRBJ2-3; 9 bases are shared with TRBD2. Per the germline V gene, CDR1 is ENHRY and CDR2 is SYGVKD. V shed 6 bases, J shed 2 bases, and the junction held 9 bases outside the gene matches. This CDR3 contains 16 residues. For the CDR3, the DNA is TGTGCCATCAGCAGAAGGCTAGCGGGATCCACAGATACGCAGTATTTT. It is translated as CAISRRLAGSTDTQYF.

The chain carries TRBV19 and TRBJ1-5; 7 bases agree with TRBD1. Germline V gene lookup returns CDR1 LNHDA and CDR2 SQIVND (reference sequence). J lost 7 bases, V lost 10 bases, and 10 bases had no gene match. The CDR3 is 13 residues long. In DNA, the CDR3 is TGTGCCATTTCCAGGGGGTCGGGGCAGCCCCAGCATTTT. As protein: CAISRGSGQPQHF. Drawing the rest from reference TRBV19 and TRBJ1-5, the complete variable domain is DGGITQSPKYLFRKEGQNVTLSCEQNLNHDAMYWYRQDPGQGLRLIYYSQIVNDFQKGDIAEGYSVSREKKESFPLTVTSAQKNPTAFYLCAISRGSGQPQHFGDGTRLSIL.

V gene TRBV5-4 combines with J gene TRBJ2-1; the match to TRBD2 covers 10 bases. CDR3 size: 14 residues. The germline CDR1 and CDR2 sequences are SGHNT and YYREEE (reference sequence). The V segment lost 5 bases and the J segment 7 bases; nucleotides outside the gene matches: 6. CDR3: CASSEASGSNEQFF. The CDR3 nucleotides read TGTGCCAGCAGTGAAGCTAGCGGGAGTAATGAGCAGTTCTTC.

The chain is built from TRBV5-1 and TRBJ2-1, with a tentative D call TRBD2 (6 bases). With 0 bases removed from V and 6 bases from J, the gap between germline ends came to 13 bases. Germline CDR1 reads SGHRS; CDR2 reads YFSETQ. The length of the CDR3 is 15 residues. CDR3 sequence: CASSLVGGVSNEQFF. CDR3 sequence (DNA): TGCGCCAGCAGCTTGGTGGGGGGTGTGAGCAATGAGCAGTTCTTC.

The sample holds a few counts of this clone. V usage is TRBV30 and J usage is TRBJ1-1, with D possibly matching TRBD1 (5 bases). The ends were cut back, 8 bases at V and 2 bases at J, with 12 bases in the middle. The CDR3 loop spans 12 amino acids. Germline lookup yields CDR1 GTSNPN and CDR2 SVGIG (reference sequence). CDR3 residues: CARETDNTEAFF. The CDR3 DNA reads TGTGCCCGGGAGACAGACAACACTGAAGCTTTCTTT.

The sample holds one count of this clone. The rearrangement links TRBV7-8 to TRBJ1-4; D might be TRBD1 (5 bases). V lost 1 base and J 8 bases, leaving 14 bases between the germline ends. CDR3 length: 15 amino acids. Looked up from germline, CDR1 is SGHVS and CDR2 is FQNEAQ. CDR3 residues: CASSLVGQGGEKLFF. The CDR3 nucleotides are TGTGCCAGCAGCTTAGTCGGGCAGGGCGGGGAAAAACTGTTTTTT.

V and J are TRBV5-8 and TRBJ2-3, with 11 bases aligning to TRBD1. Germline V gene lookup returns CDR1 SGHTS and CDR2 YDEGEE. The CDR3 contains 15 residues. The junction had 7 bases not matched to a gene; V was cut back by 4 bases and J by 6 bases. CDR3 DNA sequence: TGTGCCAGCAGCACCGGACAGGGGGCAGGGGATACGCAGTATTTT. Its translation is CASSTGQGAGDTQYF.

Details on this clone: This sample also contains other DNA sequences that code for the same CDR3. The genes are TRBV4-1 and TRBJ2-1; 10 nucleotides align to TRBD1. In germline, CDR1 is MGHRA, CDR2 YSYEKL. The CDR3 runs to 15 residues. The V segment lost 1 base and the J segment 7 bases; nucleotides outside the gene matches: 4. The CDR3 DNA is TGCGCCAGCAGCCAAGGACAGGGGGCGTGGAATGAGCAGTTCTTC. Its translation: CASSQGQGAWNEQFF.

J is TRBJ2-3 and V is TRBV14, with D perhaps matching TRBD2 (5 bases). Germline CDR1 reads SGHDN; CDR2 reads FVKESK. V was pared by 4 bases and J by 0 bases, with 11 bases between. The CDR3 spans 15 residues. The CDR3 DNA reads TGTGCCAGCAGCCTCGGGGTGACTAGCACAGATACGCAGTATTTT. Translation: CASSLGVTSTDTQYF.

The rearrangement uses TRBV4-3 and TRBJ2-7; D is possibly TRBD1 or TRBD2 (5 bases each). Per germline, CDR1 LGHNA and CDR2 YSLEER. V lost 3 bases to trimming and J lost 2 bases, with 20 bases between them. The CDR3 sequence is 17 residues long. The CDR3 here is CASSQNPREGSAYEQYF. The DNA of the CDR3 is TGCGCCAGCAGCCAGAACCCCCGTGAGGGGTCGGCCTACGAGCAGTACTTC.

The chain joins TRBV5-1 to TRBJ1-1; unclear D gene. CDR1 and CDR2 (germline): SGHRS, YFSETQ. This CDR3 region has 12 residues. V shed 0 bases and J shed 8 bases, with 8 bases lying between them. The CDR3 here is CASSLGQNEAFF. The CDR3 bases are TGCGCCAGCAGCTTGGGTCAGAACGAAGCTTTCTTT.

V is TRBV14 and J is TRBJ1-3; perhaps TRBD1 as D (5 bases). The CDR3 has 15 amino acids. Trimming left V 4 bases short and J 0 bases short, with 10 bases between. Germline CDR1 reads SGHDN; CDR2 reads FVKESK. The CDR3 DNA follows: TGTGCCAGCAGCCGGGACGGAAACTCTGGAAACACCATATATTTT. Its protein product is CASSRDGNSGNTIYF.

This CDR3 reads CASSLVKMGVGNTEAFF. The CDR3, as DNA: TGTGCCAGCAGCTTGGTGAAAATGGGGGTCGGGAACACTGAAGCTTTCTTT. This chain uses TRBV11-2 with TRBJ1-1, with TRBD1 as a possible D gene (5 bases). This CDR3 is built from 17 residues. V was shortened by 3 bases and J by 1 base, with 18 bases between the two germline ends. The germline CDR1 and CDR2 sequences are SGHAT and FQNNGV. Supplemented by reference TRBV11-2 and TRBJ1-1, the full variable domain reads EAGVAQSPRYKIIEKRQSVAFWCNPISGHATLYWYQQILGQGPKLLIQFQNNGVVDDSQLPKDRFSAERLKGVDSTLKIQPAKLEDSAVYLCASSLVKMGVGNTEAFFGQGTRLTVV.

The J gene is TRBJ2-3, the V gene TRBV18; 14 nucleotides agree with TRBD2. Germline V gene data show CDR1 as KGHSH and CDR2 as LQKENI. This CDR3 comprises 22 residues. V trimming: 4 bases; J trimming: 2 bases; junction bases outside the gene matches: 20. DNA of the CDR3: TGTGCCAGCTCACTACACGGGACTAGCGGGGGAGCACCATCGTCTTACACAGATACGCAGTATTTT. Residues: CASSLHGTSGGAPSSYTDTQYF. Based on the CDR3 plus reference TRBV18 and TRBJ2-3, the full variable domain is NAGVMQNPRHLVRRRGQEARLRCSPMKGHSHVYWYRQLPEEGLKFMVYLQKENIIDESGMPKERFSAEFPKEGPSILRIQQVVRGDSAAYFCASSLHGTSGGAPSSYTDTQYFGPGTRLTVL.

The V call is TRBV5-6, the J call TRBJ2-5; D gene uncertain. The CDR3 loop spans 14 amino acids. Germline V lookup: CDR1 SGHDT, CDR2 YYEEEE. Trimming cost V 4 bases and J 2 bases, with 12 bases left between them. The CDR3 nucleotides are TGTGCCAGCAGCCCCGTAGGTTGGCAAGAGACCCAGTACTTC. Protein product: CASSPVGWQETQYF.

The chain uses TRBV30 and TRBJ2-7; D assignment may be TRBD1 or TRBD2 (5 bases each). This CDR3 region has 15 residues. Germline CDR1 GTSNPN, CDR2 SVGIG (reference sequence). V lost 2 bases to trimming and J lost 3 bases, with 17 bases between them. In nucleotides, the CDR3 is TGTGCCTGGAGTAGGGCAGGGAGCCTTTTCTACGAGCAGTACTTC. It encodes CAWSRAGSLFYEQYF.

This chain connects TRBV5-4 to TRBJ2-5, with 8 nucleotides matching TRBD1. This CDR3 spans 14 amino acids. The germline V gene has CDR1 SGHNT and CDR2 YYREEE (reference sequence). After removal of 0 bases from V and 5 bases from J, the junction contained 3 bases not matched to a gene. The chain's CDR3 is CASSLGTGLETQYF. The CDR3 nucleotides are TGTGCCAGCAGCTTGGGGACAGGGTTGGAGACCCAGTACTTC.

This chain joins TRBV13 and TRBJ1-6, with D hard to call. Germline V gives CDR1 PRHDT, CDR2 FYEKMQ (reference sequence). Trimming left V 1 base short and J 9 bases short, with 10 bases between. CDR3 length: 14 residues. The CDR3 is CASSLAGLPSPLHF. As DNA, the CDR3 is TGTGCCAGCAGCTTAGCAGGACTTCCTTCACCCCTCCACTTT.

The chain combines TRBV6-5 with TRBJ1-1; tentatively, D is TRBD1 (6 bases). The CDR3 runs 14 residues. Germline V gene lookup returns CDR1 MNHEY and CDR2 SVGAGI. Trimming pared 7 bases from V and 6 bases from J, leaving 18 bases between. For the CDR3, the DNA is TGTGCCAGCACCTACCGGGGGGCGGTCGCTGAAGCTTTCTTT. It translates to CASTYRGAVAEAFF.

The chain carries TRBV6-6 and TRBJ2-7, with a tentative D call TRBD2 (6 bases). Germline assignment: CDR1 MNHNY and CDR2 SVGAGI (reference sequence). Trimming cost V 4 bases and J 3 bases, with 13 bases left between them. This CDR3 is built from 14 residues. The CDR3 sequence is CASSSQEGHYEQYF. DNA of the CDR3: TGTGCCAGCAGTTCTCAGGAGGGCCACTACGAGCAGTACTTC.

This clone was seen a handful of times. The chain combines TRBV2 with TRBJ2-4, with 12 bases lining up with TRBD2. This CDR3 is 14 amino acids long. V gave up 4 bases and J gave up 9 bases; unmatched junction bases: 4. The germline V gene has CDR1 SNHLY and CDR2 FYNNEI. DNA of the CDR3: TGTGCCAGCAGTGGGACTAGCGGGATGGGCATTCAGTACTTC. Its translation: CASSGTSGMGIQYF.